This T cell receptor beta chain was sequenced for a study of blood T cells in healthy people across ages. Roughly 9.2 milliliters of peripheral blood were drawn from each donor into EDTA-treated tubes. The use of a sample-barcoded 5' primer and a J-beta primer mix characterized a second PCR of 7 to 11 cycles. TCRdb redid the calling of the 5' RACE reads with MiXCR, one entry per CDR3 protein. The profile shows about 930,000 distinct CDR3 sequences, about 29% of them singletons. The germline gives CDR1 DFQATT, CDR2 SNEGSKA (reference sequence). The CDR3 consists of 11 residues. These data are also associated with another study on T cells of mothers and their children. That study adds: Per mother, over 8 million TCR beta CDR3 reads were obtained; per child, approximately 3.2 million. For unrelated pairs as for related ones, thymic selection shapes TCR recombination output similarly. Slightly higher but non-significant overlap marked related mother-child pairs versus unrelated pairs.

The TCR was taken from a woman aged 40 to 50 in good health. The chain combines TRBV20-1 with TRBJ2-7; D gene unclear. Sequenced material: blood. CDR3 in DNA: TGCAATGCCCCCGAGTCCTACGAGCAGTACTTC. Its protein product is CNAPESYEQYF.